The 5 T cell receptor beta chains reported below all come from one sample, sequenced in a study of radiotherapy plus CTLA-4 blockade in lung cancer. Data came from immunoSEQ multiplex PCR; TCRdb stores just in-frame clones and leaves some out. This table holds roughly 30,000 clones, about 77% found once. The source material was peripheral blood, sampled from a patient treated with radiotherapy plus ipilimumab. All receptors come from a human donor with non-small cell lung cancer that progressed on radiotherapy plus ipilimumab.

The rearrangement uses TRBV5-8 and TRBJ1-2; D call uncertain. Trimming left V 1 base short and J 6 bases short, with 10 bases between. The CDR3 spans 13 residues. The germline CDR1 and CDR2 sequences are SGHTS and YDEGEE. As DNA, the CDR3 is TGTGCCAGCAGCTTGCAGCTTAGGGATGGCTACACCTTC. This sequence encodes CASSLQLRDGYTF.

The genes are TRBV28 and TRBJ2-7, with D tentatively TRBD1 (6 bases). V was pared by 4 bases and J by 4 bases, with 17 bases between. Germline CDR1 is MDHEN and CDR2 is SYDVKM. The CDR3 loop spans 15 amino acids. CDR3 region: CASSSPGTKAYEQYF. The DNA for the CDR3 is TGTGCCAGCAGTTCCCCCGGGACAAAAGCGTACGAGCAGTACTTC. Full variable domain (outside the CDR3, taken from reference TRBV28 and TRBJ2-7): DVKVTQSSRYLVKRTGEKVFLECVQDMDHENMFWYRQDPGLGLRLIYFSYDVKMKEKGDIPEGYSVSREKKERFSLILESASTNQTSMYLCASSSPGTKAYEQYFGPGTRLTVT.

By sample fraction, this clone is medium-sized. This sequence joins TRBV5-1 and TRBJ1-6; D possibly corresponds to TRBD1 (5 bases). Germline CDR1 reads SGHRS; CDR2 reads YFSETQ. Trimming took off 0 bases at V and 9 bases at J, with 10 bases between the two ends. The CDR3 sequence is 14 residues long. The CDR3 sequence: CASSLGQGGSPLHF. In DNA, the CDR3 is TGCGCCAGCAGCTTGGGGCAGGGAGGTTCACCCCTCCACTTT.

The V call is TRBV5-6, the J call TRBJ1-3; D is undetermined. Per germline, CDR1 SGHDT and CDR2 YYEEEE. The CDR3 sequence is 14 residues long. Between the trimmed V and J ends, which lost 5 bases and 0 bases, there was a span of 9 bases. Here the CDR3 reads CASSTTVSGNTIYF. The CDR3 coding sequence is TGTGCCAGCAGTACAACAGTCTCTGGAAACACCATATATTTT.

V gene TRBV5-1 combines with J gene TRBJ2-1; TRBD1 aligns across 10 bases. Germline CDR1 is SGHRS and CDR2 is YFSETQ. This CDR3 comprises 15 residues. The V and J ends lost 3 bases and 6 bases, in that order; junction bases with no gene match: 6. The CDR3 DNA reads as TGCGCCAGCAGCTCTGGACAGGGGGTCGTCAATGAGCAGTTCTTC. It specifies CASSSGQGVVNEQFF.